This TCR beta chain appears in the sequencing data of a study of beta chain features in type 1 diabetes. Study observations and caveats: HLA effects on TCRB rearrangement stayed unresolved here.

With regard to this clone: Its antigen remains unidentified.

Deletions cut 4 bases from V and 1 base from J, with 7 bases between. The length of the CDR3 is 13 residues. CDR1 SGHDN and CDR2 FVKESK come from the germline V gene. TCRB transcripts that were expressed got sequenced, as all of the isolated RNA had been reverse transcribed. TCRdb keeps only in-frame clones here, not all; method: immunoSEQ multiplex PCR. The table has hundreds of thousands of clones, about 14% seen once; the top ten hold roughly 6.7%. A sort by CD45RO/CCR7/CD25/CD127/CD95/CD27 yielded CD4+ naive, central memory, regulatory and stem cell-like memory cells. The clonotype was recovered from a man under 40 in good health. The chain carries TRBV14 and TRBJ1-1, with no clear D. The sample comprised central memory CD4+ T cells from blood. DNA for the CDR3: TGTGCCAGCAGCCTTGCCTGGAACACTGAAGCTTTCTTT. Its translation is CASSLAWNTEAFF.